This passage covers 18 T cell receptor beta chains from one sample sequenced in a study of shared clonotypes between healthy human individuals. The table came from immunoSEQ multiplex PCR; TCRdb's copy has only in-frame clones and leaves some out. The data contain 2 million to 2.5 million clones, just under 95% of them seen just once; the ten biggest clones take up 0.9% to 1.3%. Naive CD8 cells, CD45RO-negative and positively selected for CCR7, excluded terminally differentiated effector memory CD45RA+ cells. Sample: naive CD8+ T cells sorted from blood. The source is a man between 18 and 35 years old in good health.

The V gene is TRBV25-1, the J gene TRBJ1-1; D is unclear. Trimming took 0 bases from V and 0 from J, leaving 8 bases between them. In germline, CDR1 is MGHDK, CDR2 SYGVNS. The CDR3 runs to 15 residues. The CDR3 nucleotides are TGTGCCAGCAGTGAATATTCGGGAATGAACACTGAAGCTTTCTTT. Amino acid sequence: CASSEYSGMNTEAFF.

This sequence joins TRBV27 and TRBJ2-3, with TRBD1 matching over 7 bases. The germline gives CDR1 MNHEY, CDR2 SMNVEV (reference sequence). This CDR3 is built from 13 residues. V lost 6 bases, J lost 6 bases, and 6 bases stayed unmatched. CDR3 sequence (DNA): TGTGCCAGCAGCTTAGGGGGCTTCGATACGCAGTATTTT. Translation: CASSLGGFDTQYF.

This chain joins TRBV27 and TRBJ2-7; no firm D call. This CDR3 is 14 amino acids long. The V end was cut by 0 bases, the J end by 6 bases, with 12 bases between. CDR1 MNHEY and CDR2 SMNVEV come from the germline V gene (reference sequence). The CDR3 DNA is TGTGCCAGCAGTTTATCTGGCAGTACGGGCGAGCAGTACTTC. Amino acid sequence: CASSLSGSTGEQYF.

In the case of this clone: In the same sample, other DNA sequences code for this CDR3. V and J are TRBV29-1 and TRBJ2-7, with no clear D. Looked up from germline, CDR1 is SQVTM and CDR2 is ANQGSEA. V was shortened by 4 bases and J by 2 bases, with 3 bases between the two germline ends. This CDR3 spans 10 amino acids. The CDR3 loop is CSVVTYEQYF. The DNA of the CDR3 is TGCAGCGTTGTTACCTACGAGCAGTACTTC.

The CDR3 here is CASSPLHGEQETQYF. CDR3 DNA: TGTGCCAGCAGCCCTCTCCATGGAGAACAAGAGACCCAGTACTTC. This rearrangement joins TRBV7-9 to TRBJ2-5; D ambiguous. The germline gives CDR1 SEHNR, CDR2 FQNEAQ (reference sequence). Trimming took 5 bases from V and 2 from J, leaving 15 bases between them. This CDR3 comprises 15 residues.

The chain has TRBV28 and TRBJ1-1; D may be TRBD1 (5 bases). The germline V gene encodes CDR1 MDHEN and CDR2 SYDVKM. The V end lost 6 bases, the J end lost 7 bases, and 6 bases lay between the germline ends. The CDR3 has 10 residues. The CDR3 bases are TGTGCCAGCAGGGACAATGAAGCTTTCTTT. It specifies CASRDNEAFF. Combining the CDR3 with reference TRBV28 and TRBJ1-1 gives the whole variable domain DVKVTQSSRYLVKRTGEKVFLECVQDMDHENMFWYRQDPGLGLRLIYFSYDVKMKEKGDIPEGYSVSREKKERFSLILESASTNQTSMYLCASRDNEAFFGQGTRLTVV.

This CDR3 is CASSDPGGSTDTQYF. The CDR3, as DNA: TGTGCCAGCAGCGATCCAGGGGGGAGCACAGATACGCAGTATTTT. V and J are TRBV9 and TRBJ2-3; D is perhaps TRBD1 (7 bases). The CDR3 sequence is 15 residues long. The germline gives CDR1 SGDLS, CDR2 YYNGEE. The V end lost 3 bases, the J end lost 0 bases, and 11 bases lay between the germline ends.

This clone was seen only once. The sample carries other DNA sequences with the same CDR3. The chain uses TRBV11-2 and TRBJ2-5, with unresolved D. V was clipped by 1 base and J by 2 bases, with 5 bases between them. Germline V gene sequence: CDR1 SGHAT, CDR2 FQNNGV. The CDR3 has 13 amino acids. CDR3 nucleotides: TGTGCCAGCAGCTTAGGTTATCAAGAGACCCAGTACTTC. Amino acid sequence: CASSLGYQETQYF.

In the case of this clone: The same CDR3 is also encoded by other DNA sequences in this sample. The chain carries TRBV27 and TRBJ2-7, with D possibly matching TRBD1 (6 bases). V dropped 3 bases and J dropped 2 bases, with 8 bases sitting between them. This CDR3 has 13 residues. Germline values: CDR1 MNHEY, CDR2 SMNVEV (reference sequence). The chain's CDR3 is CASSFRQAYEQYF. CDR3 nucleotide sequence: TGTGCCAGCAGTTTCCGACAGGCCTACGAGCAGTACTTC.

This chain connects TRBV30 to TRBJ2-5; D is undetermined. Germline values: CDR1 GTSNPN, CDR2 SVGIG (reference sequence). This CDR3 is built from 14 residues. Trimming left V 5 bases short and J 5 bases short, with 18 bases between. The CDR3 nucleotides read TGTGCCTGGGCACCGAGAGTTATCGGGGAGACCCAGTACTTC. Translation gives CAWAPRVIGETQYF.

Remarks on this clone: The junction departs from germline at one end; a sequencing error may be responsible. This sequence joins TRBV7-7 and TRBJ1-2, with D possibly TRBD1 on 5 matching bases. CDR3 length: 14 amino acids. CDR1 SSHAT and CDR2 FNYEAQ come from the germline V gene (reference sequence). DNA of the CDR3: TGTGCTAGCAGCTTAGCGGTCCAACAGGATGGCTACACCTTC. It yields the protein CASSLAVQQDGYTF.

The J gene is TRBJ2-2, the V gene TRBV27; 9 bases line up with TRBD1. Germline CDR1 and CDR2: MNHEY and SMNVEV (reference sequence). Losses at the gene ends were 9 bases for V and 8 bases for J; bases not matched to a gene: 10. CDR3 size: 14 residues. The CDR3 region is CASARQGDLGELFF. DNA of the CDR3: TGTGCCAGTGCGAGACAGGGGGATCTAGGGGAGCTGTTTTTT.

The chain combines TRBV6-6 with TRBJ2-7, with 9 bases that match TRBD1. The CDR3 consists of 16 residues. Unmatched junction bases numbered 14, after V lost 6 bases and J lost 5 bases. CDR1 is MNHNY, CDR2 SVGAGI, per germline (reference sequence). DNA of the CDR3: TGTGCCAGCAGGAGTGGACCGACAGGGGGGAGGAACGAGCAGTACTTC. Translating it yields CASRSGPTGGRNEQYF.

The rearrangement links TRBV5-1 to TRBJ1-1, with unresolved D. The germline V and J ends were trimmed by 2 bases and 0 bases, with 8 bases remaining between them. This CDR3 has 14 amino acids. The germline V gene encodes CDR1 SGHRS and CDR2 YFSETQ. The chain's CDR3 is CASSLVQMNTEAFF. The CDR3, as DNA: TGCGCCAGCAGCTTAGTCCAAATGAACACTGAAGCTTTCTTT.

The CDR3 DNA is TGTGCCAGCAGTTTCGGGGGGGCCCCCTACGAGCAGTACTTC. Amino acids: CASSFGGAPYEQYF. J is TRBJ2-5 and V is TRBV27, with 8 bases aligning to TRBD2. The end of the DNA aligns better with TRBJ2-7, so the J call may be wrong. This CDR3 comprises 14 residues. From germline, CDR1 is MNHEY and CDR2 SMNVEV (reference sequence).

The chain carries TRBV20-1 and TRBJ2-7; the D gene is possibly TRBD2 (5 bases). V dropped 3 bases and J dropped 3 bases, with 6 bases sitting between them. The CDR3 has 11 amino acids. The germline V gene has CDR1 DFQATT and CDR2 SNEGSKA (reference sequence). CDR3 in DNA: TGCAGTGCTAGCGGGAACTACGAGCAGTACTTC. It is translated as CSASGNYEQYF.

CDR3 amino acids: CASTLRTVNEQFF. CDR3 bases: TGTGCCAGCACCCTGAGGACTGTCAATGAGCAGTTCTTC. This chain uses TRBV2 with TRBJ2-1, with a weak D call TRBD2 (5 bases). The CDR3 extends over 13 amino acids. CDR1 is SNHLY, CDR2 FYNNEI, per germline. V was trimmed by 7 bases and J by 6 bases, leaving 13 bases between them.

This clone was seen just once. V usage is TRBV7-9 and J usage is TRBJ2-2; 9 positions agree with TRBD1. This CDR3 is 16 amino acids long. Per the germline V gene, CDR1 is SEHNR and CDR2 is FQNEAQ (reference sequence). After removal of 4 bases from V and 6 bases from J, the junction contained 9 bases not matched to a gene. For the CDR3, the DNA is TGTGCCAGCAGCTCTACCGCGACAGGGGGAGCCGGGGAGCTGTTTTTT. It encodes CASSSTATGGAGELFF.